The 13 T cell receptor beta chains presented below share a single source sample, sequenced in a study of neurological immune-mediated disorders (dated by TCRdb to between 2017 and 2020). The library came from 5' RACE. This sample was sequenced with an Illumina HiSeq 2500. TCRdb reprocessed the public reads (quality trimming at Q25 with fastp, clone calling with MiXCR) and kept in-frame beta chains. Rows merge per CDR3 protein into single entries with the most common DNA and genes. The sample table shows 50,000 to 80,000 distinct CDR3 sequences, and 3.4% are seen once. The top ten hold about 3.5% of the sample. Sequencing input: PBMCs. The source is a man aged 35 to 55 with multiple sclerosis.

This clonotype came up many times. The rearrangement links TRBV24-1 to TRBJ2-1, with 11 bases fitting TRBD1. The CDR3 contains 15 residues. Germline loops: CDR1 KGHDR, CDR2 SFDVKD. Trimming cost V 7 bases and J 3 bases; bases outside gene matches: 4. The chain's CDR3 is CATSAGTGGYNEQFF. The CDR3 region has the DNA TGTGCCACCAGCGCCGGGACAGGGGGCTACAATGAGCAGTTCTTC.

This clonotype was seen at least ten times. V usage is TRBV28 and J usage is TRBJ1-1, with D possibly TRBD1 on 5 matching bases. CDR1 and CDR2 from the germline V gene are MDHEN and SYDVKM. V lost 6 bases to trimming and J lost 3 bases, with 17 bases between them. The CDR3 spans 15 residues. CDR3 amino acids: CASRPSGGGHTEAFF. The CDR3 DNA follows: TGTGCCAGCAGGCCCTCTGGGGGGGGACACACTGAAGCTTTCTTT.

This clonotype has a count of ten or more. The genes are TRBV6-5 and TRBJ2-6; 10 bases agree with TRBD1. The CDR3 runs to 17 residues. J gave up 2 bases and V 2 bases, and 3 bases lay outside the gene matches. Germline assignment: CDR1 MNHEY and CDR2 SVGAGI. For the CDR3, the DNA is TGTGCCAGCAGTTACAGACAGGGGGCTGCTGGGGCCAACGTCCTGACTTTC. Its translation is CASSYRQGAAGANVLTF.

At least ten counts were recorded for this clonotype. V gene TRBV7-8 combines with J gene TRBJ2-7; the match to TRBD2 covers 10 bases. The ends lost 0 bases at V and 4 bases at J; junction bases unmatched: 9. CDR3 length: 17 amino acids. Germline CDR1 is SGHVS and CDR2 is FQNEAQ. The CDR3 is CASSLAPGASGGYEQYF. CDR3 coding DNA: TGTGCCAGCAGCTTAGCCCCGGGGGCTAGCGGGGGATACGAGCAGTACTTC.

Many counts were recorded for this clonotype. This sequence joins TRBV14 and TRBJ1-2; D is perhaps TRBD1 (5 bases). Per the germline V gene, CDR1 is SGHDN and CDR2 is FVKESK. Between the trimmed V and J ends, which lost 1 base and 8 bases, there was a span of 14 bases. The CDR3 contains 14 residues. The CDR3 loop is CASSQGAGWGGYTF. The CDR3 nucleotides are TGTGCCAGCAGCCAAGGCGCTGGGTGGGGCGGCTACACCTTC.

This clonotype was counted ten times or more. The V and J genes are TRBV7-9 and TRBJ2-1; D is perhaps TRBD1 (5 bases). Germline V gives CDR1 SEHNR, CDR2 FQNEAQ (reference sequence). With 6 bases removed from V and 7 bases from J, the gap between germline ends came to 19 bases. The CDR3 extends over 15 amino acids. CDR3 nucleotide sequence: TGTGCCAGCAGTAGTGGGGCAGGGTATATGAATGAGCAGTTCTTC. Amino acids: CASSSGAGYMNEQFF.

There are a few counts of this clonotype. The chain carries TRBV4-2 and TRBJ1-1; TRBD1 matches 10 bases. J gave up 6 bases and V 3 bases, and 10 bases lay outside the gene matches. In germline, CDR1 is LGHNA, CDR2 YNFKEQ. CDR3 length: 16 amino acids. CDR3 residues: CASSHFETGGQPEAFF. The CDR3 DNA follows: TGTGCCAGCAGCCATTTTGAGACAGGGGGCCAACCTGAAGCTTTCTTT.

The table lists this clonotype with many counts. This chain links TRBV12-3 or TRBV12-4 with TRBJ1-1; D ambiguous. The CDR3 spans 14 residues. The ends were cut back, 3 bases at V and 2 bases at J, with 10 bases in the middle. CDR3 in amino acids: CASSFKVSNTEAFF. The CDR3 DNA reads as TGTGCCAGCAGTTTTAAAGTGTCTAACACTGAAGCTTTCTTT.

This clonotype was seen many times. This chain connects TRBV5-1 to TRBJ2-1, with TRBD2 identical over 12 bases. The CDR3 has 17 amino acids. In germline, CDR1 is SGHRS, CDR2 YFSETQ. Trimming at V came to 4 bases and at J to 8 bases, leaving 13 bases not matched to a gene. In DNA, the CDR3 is TGCGCCAGCAGCGCCAATCTAGCGGGAGGGCCAGGGGATGAGCAGTTCTTC. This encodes CASSANLAGGPGDEQFF. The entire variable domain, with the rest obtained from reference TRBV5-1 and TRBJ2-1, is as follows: KAGVTQTPRYLIKTRGQQVTLSCSPISGHRSVSWYQQTPGQGLQFLFEYFSETQRNKGNFPGRFSGRQFSNSRSEMNVSTLELGDSALYLCASSANLAGGPGDEQFFGPGTRLTVL.

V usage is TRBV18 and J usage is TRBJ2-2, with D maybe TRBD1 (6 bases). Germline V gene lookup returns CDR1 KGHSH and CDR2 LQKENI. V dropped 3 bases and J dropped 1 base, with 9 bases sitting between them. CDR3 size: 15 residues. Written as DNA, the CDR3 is TGTGCCAGCTCACCCGGACAGCGGAACACCGGGGAGCTGTTTTTT. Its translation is CASSPGQRNTGELFF.

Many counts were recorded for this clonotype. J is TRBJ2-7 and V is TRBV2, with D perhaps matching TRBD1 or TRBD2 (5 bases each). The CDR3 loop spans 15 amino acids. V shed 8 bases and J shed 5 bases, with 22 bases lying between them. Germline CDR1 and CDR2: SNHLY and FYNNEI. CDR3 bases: TGTGCCAGCGAGAGCCGAGGGGCGGGTTCTGACGAGCAGTACTTC. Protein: CASESRGAGSDEQYF.

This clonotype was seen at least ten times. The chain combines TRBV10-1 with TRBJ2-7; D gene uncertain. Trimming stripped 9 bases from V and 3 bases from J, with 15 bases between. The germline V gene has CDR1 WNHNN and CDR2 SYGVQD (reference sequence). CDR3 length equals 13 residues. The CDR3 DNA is TGCGCCAGAGAGAGGTCCGATTTCTACGAGCAGTACTTC. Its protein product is CARERSDFYEQYF.

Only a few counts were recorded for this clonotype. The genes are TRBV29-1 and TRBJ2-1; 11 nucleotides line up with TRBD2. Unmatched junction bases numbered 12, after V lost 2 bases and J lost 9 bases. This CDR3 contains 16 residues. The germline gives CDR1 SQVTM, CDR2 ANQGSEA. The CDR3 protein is CSVERRVAGGWGEQFF. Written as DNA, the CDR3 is TGCAGCGTTGAAAGACGAGTAGCGGGAGGGTGGGGTGAGCAGTTCTTC.